The rows below give T cell receptor beta chains drawn from one sample of a study of monozygotic twins with inflammatory bowel disease. TCRdb re-analyzed the 5' RACE reads; it lists each CDR3 protein once, without DNA. The repertoire shows fewer than 150,000 distinct CDR3 sequences; the top ten hold 2% to 3%. The material sequenced was blood. The source of these receptors is a human donor with ulcerative colitis or Crohn's disease, or a healthy co-twin of an affected twin (not recorded which). The CDR3 runs from the conserved cysteine through the conserved F or W.

TRBJ2-7	TRBV5-1	CASRSGGGYEQYF
TRBJ2-5	TRBV7-3	CASSLWGPGTSDGETQYF
TRBJ1-1	TRBV11-2	CASSFRGRWGNTEAFF
TRBJ2-3	TRBV24-1	CATGTGDTDTQYF
TRBJ1-1	TRBV25-1	CASSPPGGGSLPTEAFF
TRBJ1-2	TRBV27	CASSLRGLGYGYTF
TRBJ2-5	TRBV4-3	CASSQEWGEETQYF
TRBJ2-5	TRBV20-1	CSASFRDRGKETQYF
TRBJ1-4	TRBV6-6	CASSYGGTNEKLFF
TRBJ2-1	TRBV7-3	CASSPDIGPGSSYNEQFF
TRBJ1-1	TRBV28	CATIRQGNTEAFF
TRBJ1-2	TRBV20-1	CSASPLGRRWGYTF
TRBJ2-3	TRBV11-2	CASSPHGTSGTDTQYF
TRBJ2-2	TRBV7-2	CASSLVSGVGTGELFF
TRBJ2-2	TRBV6-6	CASGILYGELFF